Described below is a single TCR beta chain sequence and its context. The junction differs from germline at one of its ends, possibly a read error. Profiled with immunoSEQ multiplex PCR; TCRdb holds only in-frame clones, not every one. The profile shows 73,000 or so clones, roughly 90% of them singletons. The length of the CDR3 is 16 residues. Germline-derived CDR1 and CDR2 are MNHEY and SMNVEV (reference sequence). This specimen comes from a study of T cell changes during pregnancy in multiple sclerosis. The rearrangement uses TRBV27 and TRBJ1-5; a possible D gene is TRBD1 (5 bases). The sequencing used peripheral blood, collected after pregnancy. This receptor was taken from a female donor in good health, enrolled as a control in a pregnancy study. CDR3: CASSLGKGVGDQPQHF. For the CDR3, the DNA is TGTGCGAGCAGTTTAGGGAAAGGGGTAGGTGATCAGCCCCAGCATTTT.